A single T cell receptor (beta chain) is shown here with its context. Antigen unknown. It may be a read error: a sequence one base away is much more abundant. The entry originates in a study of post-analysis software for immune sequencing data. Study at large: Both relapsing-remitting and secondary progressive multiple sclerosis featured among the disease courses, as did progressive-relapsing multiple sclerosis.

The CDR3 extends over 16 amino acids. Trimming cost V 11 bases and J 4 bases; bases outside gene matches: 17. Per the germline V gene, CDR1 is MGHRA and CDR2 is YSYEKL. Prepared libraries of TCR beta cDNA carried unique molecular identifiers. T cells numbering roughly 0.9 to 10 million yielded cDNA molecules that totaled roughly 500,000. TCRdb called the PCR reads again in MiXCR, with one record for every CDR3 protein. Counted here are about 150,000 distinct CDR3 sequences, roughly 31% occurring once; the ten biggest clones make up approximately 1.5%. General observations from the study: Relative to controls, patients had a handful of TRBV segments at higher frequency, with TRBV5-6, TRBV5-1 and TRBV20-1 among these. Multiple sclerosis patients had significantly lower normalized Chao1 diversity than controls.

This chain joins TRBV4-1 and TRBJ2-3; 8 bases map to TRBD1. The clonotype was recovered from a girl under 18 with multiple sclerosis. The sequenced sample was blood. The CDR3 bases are TGCGCCGGCGGCGACAGGGGACTGAAGGGTCCAGATACGCAGTATTTT. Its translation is CAGGDRGLKGPDTQYF.